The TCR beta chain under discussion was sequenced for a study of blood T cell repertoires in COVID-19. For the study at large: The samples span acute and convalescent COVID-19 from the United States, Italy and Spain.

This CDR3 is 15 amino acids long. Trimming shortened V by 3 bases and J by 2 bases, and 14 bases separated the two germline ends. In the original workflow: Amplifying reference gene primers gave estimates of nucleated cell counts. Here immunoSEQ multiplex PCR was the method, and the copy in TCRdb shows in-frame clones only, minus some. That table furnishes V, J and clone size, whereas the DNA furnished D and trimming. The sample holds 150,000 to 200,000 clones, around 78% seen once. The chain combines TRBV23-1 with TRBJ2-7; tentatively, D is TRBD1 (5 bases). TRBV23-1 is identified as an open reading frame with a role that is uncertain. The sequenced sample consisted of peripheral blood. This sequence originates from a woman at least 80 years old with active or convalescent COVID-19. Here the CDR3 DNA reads TGCGCCAGCAGTCAGGCTCAGGGTAAGGCCTACGAGCAGTACTTC. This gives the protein CASSQAQGKAYEQYF.